These 28 T cell receptor beta chains originate from one sample sequenced in a study of siplizumab effects on memory and regulatory T cells. Profiled with immunoSEQ multiplex PCR; TCRdb holds only in-frame clones, not every one. This sample has about 50,000 clones; about 90% occur once, and the top ten carry around 0.3%. The sample taken for sequencing was naive CD8+ T cells sorted from blood. Source of these receptors: a human donor in good health.

In this sample, this clone turned up once. V is TRBV9 and J is TRBJ2-1; 11 nucleotides match TRBD2. Germline CDR1 reads SGDLS; CDR2 reads YYNGEE. The CDR3 length is 15 residues. V was clipped by 4 bases and J by 5 bases; unmatched bases: 5. The CDR3, as DNA: TGTGCCAGCAGCATATCGGGACTAGCGGACAATGAGCAGTTCTTC. Residues: CASSISGLADNEQFF.

The chain employs TRBV4-1 and TRBJ2-3; D is possibly TRBD2 (6 bases). Trimming removed 1 base from V and 3 bases from J, with 11 bases in between. CDR1 is MGHRA and CDR2 is YSYEKL in the germline V gene. The CDR3 is 15 amino acids. The CDR3 bases are TGCGCCAGCAGCCAAGTCCCTAGCGAGACAGATACGCAGTATTTT. Amino acids: CASSQVPSETDTQYF.

The chain employs TRBV15 and TRBJ1-4; possibly TRBD1 for D (6 bases). CDR3 length: 13 residues. The ends were cut back, 6 bases at V and 8 bases at J, with 13 bases in the middle. Germline CDR1 LNHNV, CDR2 YYDKDF (reference sequence). CDR3 sequence: CATRVGGTEKLFF. Written as DNA, the CDR3 is TGTGCCACCAGAGTCGGCGGGACAGAAAAACTGTTTTTT.

V usage is TRBV2 and J usage is TRBJ2-1, with D possibly being TRBD1 or TRBD2 (6 bases each). This CDR3 has 14 residues. The germline gives CDR1 SNHLY, CDR2 FYNNEI. With 4 bases removed from V and 3 bases from J, the gap between germline ends came to 10 bases. Here the CDR3 DNA reads TGTGCCAGCAGTGGGGGGGCCGGCTACAATGAGCAGTTCTTC. Translation gives CASSGGAGYNEQFF.

The chain has TRBV29-1 and TRBJ2-1; TRBD2 matches 9 bases. The germline gives CDR1 SQVTM, CDR2 ANQGSEA. The CDR3 runs 17 residues. Losses at the gene ends were 1 base for V and 0 bases for J; bases not matched to a gene: 7. The chain's CDR3 is CSVEGGASGTSYNEQFF. The CDR3 nucleotides are TGCAGCGTTGAAGGGGGGGCTAGCGGGACCTCCTACAATGAGCAGTTCTTC.

The chain combines TRBV2 with TRBJ2-1; no definite D call. The CDR3 spans 13 residues. V lost 3 bases to trimming and J lost 3 bases, with 6 bases between them. CDR1 and CDR2 from the germline V gene are SNHLY and FYNNEI. The CDR3 protein is CASSEPVYNEQFF. CDR3 nucleotides: TGTGCCAGCAGTGAGCCAGTCTACAATGAGCAGTTCTTC.

V and J are TRBV2 and TRBJ1-1; a weak D match, TRBD1 (5 bases). The CDR3 spans 13 residues. CDR1 is SNHLY, CDR2 FYNNEI, per germline. V lost 9 bases and J lost 1, with 12 bases in between. The CDR3 DNA reads TGTGCCAGTCGAGGGGTTGCGAACACTGAAGCTTTCTTT. Amino acids: CASRGVANTEAFF.

The chain is built from TRBV5-1 and TRBJ2-7, with TRBD1 matching over 7 bases. Germline CDR1 SGHRS, CDR2 YFSETQ. V dropped 0 bases and J dropped 5; count of bases not matched to a gene: 5. This CDR3 comprises 14 residues. The CDR3 here is CASSLDPTGDEQYF. CDR3 in DNA: TGCGCCAGCAGCTTGGACCCCACAGGGGACGAGCAGTACTTC.

This clone was detected only a few times. The chain links TRBV27 to TRBJ1-5, with D possibly matching TRBD1 (6 bases). The germline CDR1 and CDR2 sequences are MNHEY and SMNVEV (reference sequence). The ends were cut back, 5 bases at V and 6 bases at J, with 14 bases in the middle. CDR3 length equals 14 residues. The CDR3 is CASSPTGLPQPQHF. The DNA of the CDR3 is TGTGCCAGCAGTCCTACAGGGCTTCCTCAGCCCCAGCATTTT.

The count of this clone is one. V gene TRBV29-1 combines with J gene TRBJ2-3; D is perhaps TRBD2 (5 bases). The germline V and J ends were trimmed by 7 bases and 0 bases, with 17 bases remaining between them. This CDR3 spans 15 amino acids. Germline V gene lookup returns CDR1 SQVTM and CDR2 ANQGSEA. This CDR3 is CSAVIVASSTDTQYF. In DNA, the CDR3 is TGCAGCGCTGTGATCGTGGCTAGCAGCACAGATACGCAGTATTTT.

This clone was seen once. The V call is TRBV19, the J call TRBJ2-1; TRBD1 matches at 9 bases. Germline-derived CDR1 and CDR2 are LNHDA and SQIVND (reference sequence). The junction had 1 base not matched to a gene; V was cut back by 1 base and J by 3 bases. The length of the CDR3 is 15 residues. The CDR3 reads CASSIGDRDYNEQFF. DNA of the CDR3: TGTGCCAGTAGTATAGGGGACAGGGACTACAATGAGCAGTTCTTC.

The chain uses TRBV5-6 and TRBJ2-5; 7 bases align to TRBD2. J was trimmed by 5 bases and V by 4 bases; bases with no gene match: 23. The CDR3 contains 19 residues. The germline gives CDR1 SGHDT, CDR2 YYEEEE. The CDR3 DNA reads TGTGCCAGCAGCCGGGGGTCAGTACCAAGCGGGGCGACCTCTGAGACCCAGTACTTC. Translating gives CASSRGSVPSGATSETQYF.

The chain employs TRBV2 and TRBJ2-1, with TRBD2 identical over 15 bases. Germline-derived CDR1 and CDR2 are SNHLY and FYNNEI. The CDR3 sequence is 16 residues long. The J segment lost 8 bases and the V segment lost 5 bases, leaving 7 bases of the junction unmatched. In nucleotides, the CDR3 is TGTGCCAGCAGTTATGGGACTAGCGGGAGGTTAGATGAGCAGTTCTTC. Translating gives CASSYGTSGRLDEQFF.

The count of this clone is one. The chain has TRBV7-8 and TRBJ2-3; D remains unclear. CDR1 and CDR2 from the germline V gene are SGHVS and FQNEAQ. This CDR3 region has 15 residues. The germline V and J ends were trimmed by 1 base and 2 bases, with 10 bases remaining between them. The CDR3 is CASSLGEENTDTQYF. In nucleotides, the CDR3 is TGTGCCAGCAGCTTAGGGGAAGAAAACACAGATACGCAGTATTTT. Drawing the rest from reference TRBV7-8 and TRBJ2-3, the complete variable domain is GAGVSQSPRYKVAKRGQDVALRCDPISGHVSLFWYQQALGQGPEFLTYFQNEAQLDKSGLPSDRFFAERPEGSVSTLKIQRTQQEDSAVYLCASSLGEENTDTQYFGPGTRLTVL.

V gene TRBV5-4 combines with J gene TRBJ2-5; 8 positions match TRBD2. The V gene end was trimmed by 9 bases and the J gene end by 5 bases; junction bases not matched to a gene: 9. CDR3 length equals 13 residues. Germline assignment: CDR1 SGHNT and CDR2 YYREEE (reference sequence). CDR3: CATHGRDWETQYF. CDR3 bases: TGTGCCACCCACGGGAGGGATTGGGAGACCCAGTACTTC. Full variable domain (rest looked up from reference TRBV5-4 and TRBJ2-5): ETGVTQSPTHLIKTRGQQVTLRCSSQSGHNTVSWYQQALGQGPQFIFQYYREEENGRGNFPPRFSGLQFPNYSSELNVNALELDDSALYLCATHGRDWETQYFGPGTRLLVL.

The chain combines TRBV27 with TRBJ2-1; TRBD2 matches 8 bases. Germline CDR1 is MNHEY and CDR2 is SMNVEV (reference sequence). The CDR3 length is 15 residues. J gave up 5 bases and V 7 bases, and 10 bases lay outside the gene matches. The chain's CDR3 is CASNTGTSGDNEQFF. CDR3 coding DNA: TGTGCCAGCAACACCGGGACTAGTGGTGACAATGAGCAGTTCTTC.

CDR3 in amino acids: CASSPGQFTGELFF. CDR3 coding DNA: TGTGCCAGCAGCCCGGGACAGTTCACCGGGGAGCTGTTTTTT. The rearrangement links TRBV5-4 to TRBJ2-2; 7 nucleotides align to TRBD1. This CDR3 has 14 residues. Germline-derived CDR1 and CDR2 are SGHNT and YYREEE (reference sequence). J was trimmed by 4 bases and V by 4 bases; bases with no gene match: 4.

The CDR3: CASSLVQGAAYEQYF. CDR3 DNA sequence: TGCGCCAGCAGCTTGGTCCAGGGGGCGGCTTACGAGCAGTACTTC. The chain uses TRBV5-1 and TRBJ2-7; 8 bases align to TRBD1. V lost 0 bases to trimming and J lost 4 bases; unmatched junction nucleotides: 6. Per germline, CDR1 SGHRS and CDR2 YFSETQ. This CDR3 comprises 15 residues.

The chain couples TRBV6-5 to TRBJ1-2; TRBD1 might be the D (6 bases). V was shortened by 3 bases and J by 5 bases, with 10 bases between the two germline ends. Germline V lookup: CDR1 MNHEY, CDR2 SVGAGI. The CDR3 sequence is 13 residues long. CDR3 DNA: TGTGCCAGCAGTTATACAGGGCATTATGGCTACACCTTC. Translation: CASSYTGHYGYTF.

The chain recombines TRBV21-1 with TRBJ2-7. TRBV21-1 is termed a pseudogene. CDR3 length: 15 amino acids. CDR3 amino acids: CASSKLEGVSYEQYF. Here the CDR3 DNA reads TGTGCCAGCAGCAAACTGGAGGGGGTCTCCTACGAGCAGTACTTC.

V usage is TRBV15 and J usage is TRBJ2-7, with TRBD2 matching over 9 bases. This CDR3 is built from 16 residues. Germline V gives CDR1 LNHNV, CDR2 YYDKDF (reference sequence). The ends lost 3 bases at V and 2 bases at J; junction bases unmatched: 8. CDR3 in amino acids: CATSRRGGSKPYEQYF. The CDR3 DNA reads TGTGCCACCAGCAGGCGGGGGGGGTCGAAACCCTACGAGCAGTACTTC.

This clone was observed a single time. V gene TRBV9 combines with J gene TRBJ1-4; TRBD1 agrees at 9 bases. J gave up 7 bases and V 1 base, and 5 bases lay outside the gene matches. The CDR3 is made up of 15 amino acids. Per germline, CDR1 SGDLS and CDR2 YYNGEE. The CDR3 loop is CASSVSGTGFEKLFF. CDR3 bases: TGTGCCAGCAGCGTAAGCGGGACAGGGTTTGAAAAACTGTTTTTT.

CDR3 protein: CASSDTFLGQVMNTEAFF. CDR3 nucleotides: TGTGCCAGCAGTGACACCTTTCTGGGACAGGTTATGAACACTGAAGCTTTCTTT. J is TRBJ1-1 and V is TRBV2, with TRBD1 identical over 8 bases. V trimming: 3 bases; J trimming: 0 bases; junction bases outside the gene matches: 12. Germline lookup yields CDR1 SNHLY and CDR2 FYNNEI. The CDR3 spans 18 residues.

This CDR3 reads CASSPQGVSEQYF. CDR3 nucleotide sequence: TGTGCCAGCAGCCCCCAAGGGGTTTCCGAGCAGTACTTC. The rearrangement joins TRBV9 to TRBJ2-7; the D gene is possibly TRBD1 (5 bases). Trimming left V 4 bases short and J 6 bases short, with 14 bases between. The CDR3 has 13 amino acids. Germline CDR1 and CDR2: SGDLS and YYNGEE. Filled out from reference TRBV9 and TRBJ2-7, the complete variable domain reads DSGVTQTPKHLITATGQRVTLRCSPRSGDLSVYWYQQSLDQGLQFLIQYYNGEERAKGNILERFSAQQFPDLHSELNLSSLELGDSALYFCASSPQGVSEQYFGPGTRLTVT.

The V and J genes are TRBV4-1 and TRBJ1-1, with TRBD1 as a possible D gene (6 bases). The CDR3 is 17 residues long. CDR1 MGHRA and CDR2 YSYEKL come from the germline V gene. Trimming took 0 bases from V and 5 from J, leaving 19 bases between them. DNA for the CDR3: TGCGCCAGCAGCCAAGATAGGGTGGGACAAGCTGGGACTGAAGCTTTCTTT. It specifies CASSQDRVGQAGTEAFF.

The chain combines TRBV12-5 with TRBJ2-7; 9 bases align to TRBD1. With V trimmed by 9 bases and J by 5 bases, 11 bases remained unmatched. The length of the CDR3 is 14 residues. The germline CDR1 and CDR2 sequences are LGHNT and FRNRAP. As DNA, the CDR3 is TGTGCTAGCATACCCCCGGGACAGGGCCACGAGCAGTACTTC. Protein product: CASIPPGQGHEQYF.

This chain joins TRBV2 and TRBJ1-1, with 7 bases lining up with TRBD1. The CDR3 runs 13 residues. V lost 4 bases, J lost 7 bases, and 6 bases stayed unmatched. Germline V lookup: CDR1 SNHLY, CDR2 FYNNEI. The CDR3 loop reads CASSGGQGDEAFF. As DNA, the CDR3 is TGTGCCAGCAGTGGAGGTCAGGGGGATGAAGCTTTCTTT. The full variable domain, with the rest looked up from reference TRBV2 and TRBJ1-1, is EPEVTQTPSHQVTQMGQEVILRCVPISNHLYFYWYRQILGQKVEFLVSFYNNEISEKSEIFDDQFSVERPDGSNFTLKIRSTKLEDSAMYFCASSGGQGDEAFFGQGTRLTVV.

The rearrangement joins TRBV7-9 to TRBJ2-1, with 10 bases lining up with TRBD2. CDR3 length: 15 amino acids. V was clipped by 2 bases and J by 6 bases; unmatched bases: 4. CDR1 is SEHNR and CDR2 is FQNEAQ in the germline V gene (reference sequence). The CDR3 loop is CASSLRSGGANEQFF. CDR3 coding DNA: TGTGCCAGCAGCTTACGGAGCGGGGGGGCCAATGAGCAGTTCTTC.